Shown below are 23 T cell receptor beta chains from a single sample sequenced in a study of CD8+ T cells in alopecia areata. After isolation, RNA underwent reverse transcription to generate cDNA as the sequencing template. Method: immunoSEQ multiplex PCR; TCRdb's copy keeps in-frame clones and lacks some. The sample holds 90,000 to 130,000 clones, approximately 63% seen once. The source material was CD8+ T cells sorted from blood. These receptors originate from a human donor in good health.

V gene TRBV11-2 combines with J gene TRBJ2-2; tentatively, D is TRBD1 or TRBD2 (6 bases each). V dropped 1 base and J dropped 3 bases, with 9 bases sitting between them. CDR1 is SGHAT, CDR2 FQNNGV, per germline. The CDR3 totals 15 residues. CDR3: CASSLGGAHTGELFF. The CDR3 DNA reads as TGTGCCAGCAGCTTAGGGGGGGCTCACACCGGGGAGCTGTTTTTT.

This sequence joins TRBV4-1 and TRBJ2-7; D possibly corresponds to TRBD2 (6 bases). The length of the CDR3 is 17 residues. Trimming took 0 bases from V and 0 from J, leaving 15 bases between them. Germline V gives CDR1 MGHRA, CDR2 YSYEKL. CDR3 DNA sequence: TGCGCCAGCAGCCAAGATCCATCGGGACTCGACTCCTACGAGCAGTACTTC. Protein sequence: CASSQDPSGLDSYEQYF.

V is TRBV5-6 and J is TRBJ2-3, with TRBD2 as a possible D gene (6 bases). The V end was cut by 0 bases, the J end by 2 bases, with 13 bases between. This CDR3 spans 16 amino acids. The V gene's germline CDR1 is SGHDT and CDR2 YYEEEE. This CDR3 is CASSLARGSTTDTQYF. Here the CDR3 DNA reads TGTGCCAGCAGCTTGGCCCGGGGGAGCACCACAGATACGCAGTATTTT.

The chain uses TRBV7-2 and TRBJ1-1; the D gene is possibly TRBD1 (5 bases). The germline V and J ends were trimmed by 1 base and 4 bases, with 13 bases remaining between them. The CDR3 runs to 15 residues. Looked up from germline, CDR1 is SGHTA and CDR2 is FQGNSA. CDR3 sequence: CASSLVSGWGTEAFF. CDR3 sequence (DNA): TGTGCCAGCAGCTTAGTTTCAGGGTGGGGCACTGAAGCTTTCTTT.

This clone appeared a few times. This rearrangement joins TRBV6-1 to TRBJ1-1, with D unclear. Trimming pared 2 bases from V and 4 bases from J, leaving 23 bases between. Germline V CDR1 and CDR2: MNHNS, SASEGT. The CDR3 runs 18 residues. CDR3 region: CASSESFRGAIGGTEAFF. The CDR3 DNA is TGTGCCAGCAGTGAATCTTTTCGCGGCGCAATTGGTGGCACTGAAGCTTTCTTT.

The gene calls are TRBV7-9 and TRBJ1-1, with D unclear. This CDR3 comprises 12 residues. V dropped 1 base and J dropped 4 bases, with 4 bases sitting between them. From germline, CDR1 is SEHNR and CDR2 FQNEAQ (reference sequence). CDR3 in DNA: TGTGCCAGCAGCTTAGTGAGCACTGAAGCTTTCTTT. Amino acid sequence: CASSLVSTEAFF.

This clone has just a few counts. This chain connects TRBV29-1 to TRBJ1-2; D perhaps matches TRBD1 (5 bases). Germline V gene data show CDR1 as SQVTM and CDR2 as ANQGSEA. This CDR3 has 12 amino acids. V was cut by 0 bases and J by 7 bases, with 9 bases left in between. The DNA of the CDR3 is TGCAGCGTTGAAGATCCAAGGGGTGGCTACACCTTC. It translates to CSVEDPRGGYTF.

In its sample, this clone ranks as medium-sized. V usage is TRBV28 and J usage is TRBJ2-6; 8 nucleotides agree with TRBD2. The germline V gene has CDR1 MDHEN and CDR2 SYDVKM. The junction had 4 bases not matched to a gene; V was cut back by 5 bases and J by 4 bases. The CDR3 has 15 amino acids. As DNA, the CDR3 is TGTGCCAGCAGTCGGGAGGGGCTCGGGGCCAACGTCCTGACTTTC. It encodes CASSREGLGANVLTF.

This chain uses TRBV11-2 with TRBJ2-1; 8 positions match TRBD2. V trimming: 2 bases; J trimming: 3 bases; junction bases outside the gene matches: 3. CDR3 size: 15 residues. CDR1 SGHAT and CDR2 FQNNGV come from the germline V gene. The CDR3 region is CASSLTLADYNEQFF. Written as DNA, the CDR3 is TGTGCCAGCAGCTTAACACTAGCGGACTACAATGAGCAGTTCTTC.

The V and J genes are TRBV13 and TRBJ2-3; no reliable D call. The germline V gene has CDR1 PRHDT and CDR2 FYEKMQ (reference sequence). The CDR3 contains 11 residues. V lost 6 bases and J lost 6, with 7 bases in between. CDR3 protein: CASRLQDTQYF. For the CDR3, the DNA is TGTGCCAGCAGACTCCAGGATACGCAGTATTTT.

The rearrangement joins TRBV1 to TRBJ2-1; no check of the table's D call, TRBD1, against the DNA was made. TRBV1 is an annotated pseudogene. This CDR3 spans 13 amino acids. The CDR3 nucleotides read TGCACCATTGCTTGCAGGGGCTACAATGAGCAGTTCTTC. Its translation: CTIACRGYNEQFF.

This chain uses TRBV4-2 with TRBJ2-5, with a tentative D call TRBD1 (5 bases). CDR1 is LGHNA and CDR2 is YNFKEQ in the germline V gene. The CDR3 covers 16 residues. V lost 0 bases and J 5 bases, leaving 16 bases between the germline ends. The CDR3 protein is CASSQEGAGNIETQYF. In DNA, the CDR3 is TGTGCCAGCAGCCAAGAAGGGGCAGGGAATATCGAGACCCAGTACTTC.

This clone was observed a few times. This rearrangement joins TRBV2 to TRBJ2-7; D not certain. The CDR3 contains 12 residues. CDR1 and CDR2 from the germline V gene are SNHLY and FYNNEI. The V gene lost 2 bases and the J gene lost 6 bases, with 8 bases spanning the gap. The CDR3 spells CASSESPGEQYF. The CDR3 DNA is TGTGCCAGCAGTGAAAGCCCCGGCGAGCAGTACTTC.

Notes on this clone: With a far larger clone one base away, a read error is the likely cause. The V and J genes are TRBV13 and TRBJ2-1; D unresolved. Germline V lookup: CDR1 PRHDT, CDR2 FYEKMQ (reference sequence). The CDR3 has 16 amino acids. V was trimmed by 5 bases and J by 13 bases, leaving 27 bases between them. CDR3 nucleotides: TGTGCCAGCAGCCCTCCTACTACTGTAGCCAAAAACATTCAGTTCTTC. It specifies CASSPPTTVAKNIQFF.

The genes are TRBV28 and TRBJ1-1, with D perhaps TRBD1 (6 bases). The CDR3 spans 15 residues. Germline assignment: CDR1 MDHEN and CDR2 SYDVKM. V was clipped by 4 bases and J by 10 bases, with 22 bases between them. CDR3 nucleotides: TGTGCCAGCAGTTCCCCATGGGGGGGCGCATCCGTAGCTTTCTTT. It specifies CASSSPWGGASVAFF. The full variable domain, in which reference TRBV28 and TRBJ1-1 provide the parts outside the CDR3, is DVKVTQSSRYLVKRTGEKVFLECVQDMDHENMFWYRQDPGLGLRLIYFSYDVKMKEKGDIPEGYSVSREKKERFSLILESASTNQTSMYLCASSSPWGGASVAFFGQGTRLTVV.

This chain links TRBV7-9 with TRBJ1-4, with 7 bases lining up with TRBD1. Germline-derived CDR1 and CDR2 are SEHNR and FQNEAQ (reference sequence). Trimming cost V 2 bases and J 8 bases; bases outside gene matches: 5. The CDR3 consists of 14 residues. CDR3 sequence reads: CASSLTGVYEKLFF. The CDR3 nucleotides read TGTGCCAGCAGCTTAACAGGGGTCTACGAAAAACTGTTTTTT.

This clone was counted only a few times. The CDR3 loop is CASSVDGGGDGTEAFF. CDR3 in DNA: TGTGCCAGCAGCGTAGATGGAGGAGGTGACGGGACTGAAGCTTTCTTT. The chain joins TRBV9 to TRBJ1-1; no clear D. V was shortened by 0 bases and J by 5 bases, with 17 bases between the two germline ends. The germline V gene has CDR1 SGDLS and CDR2 YYNGEE. The CDR3 consists of 16 residues.

This chain uses TRBV29-1 with TRBJ2-1; 9 nucleotides line up with TRBD1. The CDR3 is 14 residues long. The ends lost 2 bases at V and 10 bases at J; junction bases unmatched: 9. Germline V gene sequence: CDR1 SQVTM, CDR2 ANQGSEA. CDR3 nucleotides: TGCAGCGTTGAAATCCGGACAGGGGTTGGGGAGCAGTTCTTC. This translates into CSVEIRTGVGEQFF.

This clone was counted between two and nine times. The chain joins TRBV29-1 to TRBJ1-1; no firm D call. Per germline, CDR1 SQVTM and CDR2 ANQGSEA. The CDR3 length is 12 residues. V lost 4 bases and J 5 bases, leaving 11 bases between the germline ends. As DNA, the CDR3 is TGCAGCGTTGGCGGGTCGGGGACTGAAGCTTTCTTT. It is translated as CSVGGSGTEAFF. Based on the CDR3 plus reference TRBV29-1 and TRBJ1-1, the full variable domain is SAVISQKPSRDICQRGTSLTIQCQVDSQVTMMFWYRQQPGQSLTLIATANQGSEATYESGFVIDKFPISRPNLTFSTLTVSNMSPEDSSIYLCSVGGSGTEAFFGQGTRLTVV.

The gene calls are TRBV2 and TRBJ2-4; the D gene is possibly TRBD2 (5 bases). This CDR3 is built from 16 residues. CDR1 SNHLY and CDR2 FYNNEI come from the germline V gene. Trimming left V 2 bases short and J 4 bases short, with 15 bases between. Here the CDR3 reads CASSELGELLKNIQYF. In DNA form, the CDR3 reads TGTGCCAGCAGTGAACTCGGGGAACTACTTAAAAACATTCAGTACTTC.

The chain links TRBV7-6 to TRBJ1-5; no firm D call. The V and J ends lost 3 bases and 1 base respectively, with 4 bases between them. The CDR3 extends over 13 amino acids. The germline V gene encodes CDR1 SGHVS and CDR2 FNYEAQ. The CDR3 coding sequence is TGTGCCAGCAGCTTCGGAAGCAATCAGCCCCAGCATTTT. The encoded protein is CASSFGSNQPQHF.

The chain joins TRBV11-2 to TRBJ2-1; D is uncertain. Germline V gene data show CDR1 as SGHAT and CDR2 as FQNNGV. Trimming left V 5 bases short and J 7 bases short, with 9 bases between. The CDR3 runs to 12 residues. The CDR3 DNA reads as TGTGCCAGCAGCCTGACCCCGAATGAGCAGTTCTTC. Protein: CASSLTPNEQFF.

The V call is TRBV5-6, the J call TRBJ2-5; 7 bases are a match to TRBD2. With 4 bases clipped from V and 5 bases from J, the junction kept 11 bases outside the gene matches. This CDR3 contains 15 residues. Germline CDR1 SGHDT, CDR2 YYEEEE. CDR3 sequence: CASSPGLTPWETQYF. CDR3 nucleotide sequence: TGTGCCAGCAGCCCGGGACTAACGCCGTGGGAGACCCAGTACTTC. The full variable domain, in which reference TRBV5-6 and TRBJ2-5 provide the parts outside the CDR3, is DAGVTQSPTHLIKTRGQQVTLRCSPKSGHDTVSWYQQALGQGPQFIFQYYEEEERQRGNFPDRFSGHQFPNYSSELNVNALLLGDSALYLCASSPGLTPWETQYFGPGTRLLVL.